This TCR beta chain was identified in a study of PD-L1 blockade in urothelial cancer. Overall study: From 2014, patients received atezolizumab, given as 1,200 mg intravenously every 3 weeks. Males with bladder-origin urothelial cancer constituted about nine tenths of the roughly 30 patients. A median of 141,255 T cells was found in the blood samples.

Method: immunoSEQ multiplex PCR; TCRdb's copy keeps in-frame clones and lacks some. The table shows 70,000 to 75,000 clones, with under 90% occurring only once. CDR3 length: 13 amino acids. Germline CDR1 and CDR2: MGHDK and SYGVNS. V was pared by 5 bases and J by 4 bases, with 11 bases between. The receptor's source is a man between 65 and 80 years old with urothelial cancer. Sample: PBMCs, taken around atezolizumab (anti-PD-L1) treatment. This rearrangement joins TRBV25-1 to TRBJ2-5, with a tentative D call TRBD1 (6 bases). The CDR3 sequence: CASSQGTAETQYF. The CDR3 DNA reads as TGTGCCAGCAGTCAGGGGACCGCAGAGACCCAGTACTTC.